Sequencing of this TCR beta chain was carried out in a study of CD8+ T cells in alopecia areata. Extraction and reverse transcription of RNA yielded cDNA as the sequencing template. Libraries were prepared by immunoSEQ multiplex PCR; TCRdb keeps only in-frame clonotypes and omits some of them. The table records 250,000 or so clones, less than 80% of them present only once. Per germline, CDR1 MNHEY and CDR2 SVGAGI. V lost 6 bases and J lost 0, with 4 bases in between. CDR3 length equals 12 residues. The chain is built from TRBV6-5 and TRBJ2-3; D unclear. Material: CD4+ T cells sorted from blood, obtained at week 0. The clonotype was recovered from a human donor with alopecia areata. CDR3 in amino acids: CASSRSTDTQYF. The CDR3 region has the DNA TGTGCCAGCAGCCGGAGCACAGATACGCAGTATTTT.